These T cell receptor beta chains were read from a single sample in a study of blood T cells in healthy people across ages. A single record per CDR3 protein comes from TCRdb applying MiXCR to the 5' RACE reads. The sample consists of fewer than 1,200,000 distinct CDR3 sequences, under 30% of them appearing once. This sample was also put to use in a study of T cells of mothers and their children.

Sequenced input: blood. The receptors stem from a girl aged 2 to 9 in good health. Both conserved end residues are part of each CDR3. Each record gives: V gene, clone size, J gene, D gene, CDR3 DNA, CDR3 protein. A D gene is named only where the DNA matches it firmly. A row's size may be missing; if present it is once, few, many or a size class.

v_gene: TRBV5-1
abundance: once
j_gene: TRBJ2-5
d_gene: NA
CDR3nt: TGCGCCAGCAGCTTTGGGAGCCCAGCGGAGACCCAGTACTTC
CDR3aa: CASSFGSPAETQYF

v_gene: TRBV4-1
abundance: NA
j_gene: TRBJ2-7
d_gene: TRBD2
CDR3nt: TGCGCCAGCAGCCAAGATACCGGGAGGGCCTCGGACGAGCAATACTTC
CDR3aa: CASSQDTGRASDEQYF

v_gene: TRBV28
abundance: few
j_gene: TRBJ1-5
d_gene: TRBD1
CDR3nt: TGTGCCAGCAGCCGCACAGGGGGGCAACAGCCCCAGCATTTT
CDR3aa: CASSRTGGQQPQHF

v_gene: TRBV6-2/TRBV6-3
abundance: NA
j_gene: TRBJ2-6
d_gene: TRBD2
CDR3nt: TGTGCCAGCGCTGAACGGACAGCGGGGGACTCTGGGGCCAACGTCCTGACTTTC
CDR3aa: CASAERTAGDSGANVLTF

v_gene: TRBV6-2/TRBV6-3
abundance: few
j_gene: TRBJ2-7
d_gene: TRBD2
CDR3nt: TGCGCCGGTTCCCGCGGGGGGGCCTTCTACGAGCAGTACTTC
CDR3aa: CAGSRGGAFYEQYF

v_gene: TRBV4-2
abundance: NA
j_gene: TRBJ1-1
d_gene: TRBD1
CDR3nt: TGTGCCAGCAGCCAAGATCGTCTGGGACAGACTTTCTTT
CDR3aa: CASSQDRLGQTFF

v_gene: TRBV7-2
abundance: NA
j_gene: TRBJ2-7
d_gene: TRBD2
CDR3nt: TGTGCCAGCAGATCAGCGGGAGGGTACTTCTACGAGCAGTACTTC
CDR3aa: CASRSAGGYFYEQYF

v_gene: TRBV4-2
abundance: NA
j_gene: TRBJ2-5
d_gene: NA
CDR3nt: TGTGCCAGCAGCCAAGGTCTGGGGGATAGAGAGACCCAGTACTTC
CDR3aa: CASSQGLGDRETQYF

v_gene: TRBV9
abundance: NA
j_gene: TRBJ2-7
d_gene: TRBD2
CDR3nt: TGTGCCAGCAGCCCCGGCGGGGGTACCTCCTACGAGCAGTACTTC
CDR3aa: CASSPGGGTSYEQYF

v_gene: TRBV12-3/TRBV12-4
abundance: few
j_gene: TRBJ2-1
d_gene: TRBD2
CDR3nt: TGTGCCAGCAGTCCCGACAGCGGGAGGCTCTACAATGAGCAGTTCTTC
CDR3aa: CASSPDSGRLYNEQFF

v_gene: TRBV7-2
abundance: NA
j_gene: TRBJ2-7
d_gene: TRBD2
CDR3nt: TGTGCCAGCAGCTTAGGCTTCCAGGCTAGCGGGTTGTACGAGCAGTACTTC
CDR3aa: CASSLGFQASGLYEQYF

v_gene: TRBV6-2/TRBV6-3
abundance: NA
j_gene: TRBJ2-4
d_gene: NA
CDR3nt: TGTGCCAGCAGTTACGGCAGGGTCTTATCCAAAAACATTCAGTACTTC
CDR3aa: CASSYGRVLSKNIQYF

v_gene: TRBV12-5
abundance: NA
j_gene: TRBJ2-7
d_gene: NA
CDR3nt: TGTGCTAGTGGTTTATTCGTCGGTAGATTCCACGGCGAGCAGTACTTC
CDR3aa: CASGLFVGRFHGEQYF

v_gene: TRBV29-1
abundance: NA
j_gene: TRBJ1-2
d_gene: NA
CDR3nt: TGCAGCGTTGAAGTTCTGGGGGGAGAGCAAGGATATGGCTACACCTTC
CDR3aa: CSVEVLGGEQGYGYTF

v_gene: TRBV9
abundance: NA
j_gene: TRBJ1-5
d_gene: NA
CDR3nt: TGTGCCAGCAGGGCCCCCAATCAGCCCCAGCATTTT
CDR3aa: CASRAPNQPQHF

v_gene: TRBV29-1
abundance: many
j_gene: TRBJ2-1
d_gene: TRBD2
CDR3nt: TGCAGCGTTGAACTAGCGGCCCAAAGTGAGCAGTTCTTC
CDR3aa: CSVELAAQSEQFF

v_gene: TRBV20-1
abundance: NA
j_gene: TRBJ2-3
d_gene: NA
CDR3nt: TGCAGTGCTAGAGATGCCAAGTATAGTTCAGATACGCAGTATTTT
CDR3aa: CSARDAKYSSDTQYF

v_gene: TRBV12-3/TRBV12-4
abundance: NA
j_gene: TRBJ2-7
d_gene: NA
CDR3nt: TGTGCCAGCAGTGATTCGGACGGTTACGAGCAGTACTTC
CDR3aa: CASSDSDGYEQYF

v_gene: TRBV18
abundance: NA
j_gene: TRBJ1-2
d_gene: TRBD1
CDR3nt: TGTGCCAGCTCACGAGAGGGACAGGGCTATGGCTACACCTTC
CDR3aa: CASSREGQGYGYTF

v_gene: TRBV11-2
abundance: NA
j_gene: TRBJ2-5
d_gene: NA
CDR3nt: TGTGCCAGCAGCTTTGGAGGGACTTCACAAGAGACCCAGTACTTC
CDR3aa: CASSFGGTSQETQYF

v_gene: TRBV20-1
abundance: NA
j_gene: TRBJ2-1
d_gene: TRBD2
CDR3nt: TGCAGTGCTAGAGGGGGTTGGCTAGCGGGAGCTATCGAGAATGAGCAGTTCTTC
CDR3aa: CSARGGWLAGAIENEQFF

v_gene: TRBV12-2
abundance: NA
j_gene: TRBJ2-5
d_gene: NA
CDR3nt: TGTGCAAGTCGCCCAGGGGGGACAGGCCAAGAGACCCAGTACTTC
CDR3aa: CASRPGGTGQETQYF

v_gene: TRBV20-1
abundance: few
j_gene: TRBJ2-5
d_gene: NA
CDR3nt: TGCAGTGCTAAGAGACTAGTCCAGGAGACCCAGTACTTC
CDR3aa: CSAKRLVQETQYF

v_gene: TRBV29-1
abundance: once
j_gene: TRBJ2-5
d_gene: NA
CDR3nt: TGCAGCGTTGAACCGGTCGGGCGATGGACCTTCGAGACCCAGTACTTC
CDR3aa: CSVEPVGRWTFETQYF